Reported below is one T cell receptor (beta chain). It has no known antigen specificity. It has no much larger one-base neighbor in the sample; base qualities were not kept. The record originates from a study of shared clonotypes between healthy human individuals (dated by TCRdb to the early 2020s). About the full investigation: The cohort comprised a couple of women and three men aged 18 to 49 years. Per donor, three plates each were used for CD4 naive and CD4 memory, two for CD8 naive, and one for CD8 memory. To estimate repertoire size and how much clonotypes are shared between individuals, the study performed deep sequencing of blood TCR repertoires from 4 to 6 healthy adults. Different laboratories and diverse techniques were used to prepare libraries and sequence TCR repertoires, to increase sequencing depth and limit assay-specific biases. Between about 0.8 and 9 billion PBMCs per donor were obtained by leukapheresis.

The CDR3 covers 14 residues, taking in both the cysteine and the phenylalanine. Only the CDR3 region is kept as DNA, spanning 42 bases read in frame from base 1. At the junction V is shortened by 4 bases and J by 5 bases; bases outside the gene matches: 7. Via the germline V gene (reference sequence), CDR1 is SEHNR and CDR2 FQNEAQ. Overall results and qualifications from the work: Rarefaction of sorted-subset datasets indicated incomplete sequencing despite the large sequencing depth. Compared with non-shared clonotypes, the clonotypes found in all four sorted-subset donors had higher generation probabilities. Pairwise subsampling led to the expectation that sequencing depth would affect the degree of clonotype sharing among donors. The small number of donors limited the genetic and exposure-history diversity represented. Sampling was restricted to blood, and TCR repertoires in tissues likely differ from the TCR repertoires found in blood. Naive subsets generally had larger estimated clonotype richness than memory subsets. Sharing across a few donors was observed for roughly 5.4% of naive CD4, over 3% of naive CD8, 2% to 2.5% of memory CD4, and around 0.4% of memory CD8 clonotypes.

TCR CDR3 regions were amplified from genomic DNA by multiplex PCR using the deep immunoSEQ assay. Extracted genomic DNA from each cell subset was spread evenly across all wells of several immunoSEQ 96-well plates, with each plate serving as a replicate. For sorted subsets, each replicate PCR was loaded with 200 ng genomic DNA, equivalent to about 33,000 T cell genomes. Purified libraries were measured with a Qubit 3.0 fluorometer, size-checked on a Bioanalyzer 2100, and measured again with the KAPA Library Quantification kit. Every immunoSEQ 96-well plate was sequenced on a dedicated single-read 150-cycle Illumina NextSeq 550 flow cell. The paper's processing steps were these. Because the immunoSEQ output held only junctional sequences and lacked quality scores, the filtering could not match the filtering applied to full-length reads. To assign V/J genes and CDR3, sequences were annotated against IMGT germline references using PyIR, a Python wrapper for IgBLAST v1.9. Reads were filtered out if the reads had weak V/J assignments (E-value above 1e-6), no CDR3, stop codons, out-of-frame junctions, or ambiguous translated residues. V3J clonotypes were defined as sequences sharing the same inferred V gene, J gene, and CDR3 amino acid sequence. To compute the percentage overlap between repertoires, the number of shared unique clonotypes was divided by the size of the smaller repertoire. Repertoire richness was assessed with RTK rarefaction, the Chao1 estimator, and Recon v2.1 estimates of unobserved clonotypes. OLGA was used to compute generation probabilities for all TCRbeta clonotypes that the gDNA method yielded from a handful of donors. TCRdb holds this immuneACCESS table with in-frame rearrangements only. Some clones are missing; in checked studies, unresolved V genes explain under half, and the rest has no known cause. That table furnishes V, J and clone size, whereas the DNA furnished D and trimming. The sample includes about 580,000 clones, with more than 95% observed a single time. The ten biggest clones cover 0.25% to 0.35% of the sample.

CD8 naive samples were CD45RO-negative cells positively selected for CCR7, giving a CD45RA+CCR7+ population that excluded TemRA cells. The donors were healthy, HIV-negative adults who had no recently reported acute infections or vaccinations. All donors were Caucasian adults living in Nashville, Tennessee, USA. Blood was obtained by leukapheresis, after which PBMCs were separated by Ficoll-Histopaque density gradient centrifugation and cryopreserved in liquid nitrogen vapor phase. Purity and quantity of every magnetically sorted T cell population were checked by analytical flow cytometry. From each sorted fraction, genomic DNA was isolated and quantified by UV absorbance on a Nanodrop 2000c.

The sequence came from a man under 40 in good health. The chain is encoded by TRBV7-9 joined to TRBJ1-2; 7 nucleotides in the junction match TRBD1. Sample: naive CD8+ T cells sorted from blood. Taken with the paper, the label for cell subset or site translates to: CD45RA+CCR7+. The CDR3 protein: CASSSAGGRYGYTF. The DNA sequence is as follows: TGTGCCAGCAGCTCCGCAGGGGGAAGGTATGGCTACACCTTC.